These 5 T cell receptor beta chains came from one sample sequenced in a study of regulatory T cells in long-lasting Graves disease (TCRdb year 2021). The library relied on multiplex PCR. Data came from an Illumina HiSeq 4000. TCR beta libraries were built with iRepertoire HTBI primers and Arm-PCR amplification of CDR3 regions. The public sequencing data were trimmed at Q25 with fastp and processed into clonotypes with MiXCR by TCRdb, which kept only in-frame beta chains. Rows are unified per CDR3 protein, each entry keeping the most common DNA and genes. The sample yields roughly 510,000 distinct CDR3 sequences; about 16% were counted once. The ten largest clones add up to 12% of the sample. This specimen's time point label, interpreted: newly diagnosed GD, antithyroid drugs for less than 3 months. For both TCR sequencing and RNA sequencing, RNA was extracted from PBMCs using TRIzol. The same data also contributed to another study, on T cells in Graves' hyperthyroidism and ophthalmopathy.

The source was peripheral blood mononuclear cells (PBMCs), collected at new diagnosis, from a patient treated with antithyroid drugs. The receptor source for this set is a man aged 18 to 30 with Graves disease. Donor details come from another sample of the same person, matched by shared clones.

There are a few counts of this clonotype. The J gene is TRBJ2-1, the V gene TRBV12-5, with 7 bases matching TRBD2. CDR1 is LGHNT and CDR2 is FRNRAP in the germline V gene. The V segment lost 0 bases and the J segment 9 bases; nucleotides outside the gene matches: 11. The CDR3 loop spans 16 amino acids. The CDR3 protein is CASGLVLASPSAEQFF. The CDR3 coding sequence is TGTGCTAGTGGTTTGGTACTAGCGTCCCCCTCTGCTGAGCAGTTCTTC. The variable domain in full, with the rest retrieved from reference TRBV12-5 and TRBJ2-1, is DARVTQTPRHKVTEMGQEVTMRCQPILGHNTVFWYRQTMMQGLELLAYFRNRAPLDDSGMPKDRFSAEMPDATLATLKIQPSEPRDSAVYFCASGLVLASPSAEQFFGPGTRLTVL.

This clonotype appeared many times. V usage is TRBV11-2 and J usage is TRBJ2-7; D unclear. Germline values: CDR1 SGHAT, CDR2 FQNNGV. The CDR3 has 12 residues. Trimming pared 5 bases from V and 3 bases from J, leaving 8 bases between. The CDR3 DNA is TGTGCCAGCAGCCCCGGCAACTACGAGCAGTACTTC. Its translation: CASSPGNYEQYF.

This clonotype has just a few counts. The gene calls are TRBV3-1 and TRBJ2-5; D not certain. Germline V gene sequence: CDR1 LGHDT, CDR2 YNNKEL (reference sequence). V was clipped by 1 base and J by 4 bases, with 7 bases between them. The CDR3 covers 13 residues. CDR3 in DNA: TGTGCCAGCAGCCAAGGGGGAACAGAGACCCAGTACTTC. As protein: CASSQGGTETQYF.

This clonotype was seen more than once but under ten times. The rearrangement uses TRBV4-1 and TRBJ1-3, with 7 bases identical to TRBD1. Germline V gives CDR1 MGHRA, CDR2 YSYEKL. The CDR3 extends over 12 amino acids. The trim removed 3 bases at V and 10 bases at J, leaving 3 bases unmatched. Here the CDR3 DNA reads TGCGCCAGCAGCCATCAGGGACAGACCATATATTTT. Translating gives CASSHQGQTIYF.

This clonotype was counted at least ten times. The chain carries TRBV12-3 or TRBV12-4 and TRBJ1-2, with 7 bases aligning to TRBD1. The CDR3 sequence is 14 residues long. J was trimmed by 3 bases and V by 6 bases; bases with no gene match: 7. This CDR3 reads CASRVGGGDYGYTF. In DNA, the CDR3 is TGTGCCAGCAGGGTCGGAGGGGGCGACTATGGCTACACCTTC.